This entry lists 12 T cell receptor beta chains sequenced from one sample in a study of T cell changes during pregnancy in multiple sclerosis. Sequenced by immunoSEQ multiplex PCR; TCRdb stores in-frame clones only, minus some. The data show almost 35,000 clones, 90% seen once. The sequencing used CD8+ T cells from peripheral blood mononuclear cells, collected in the first trimester of pregnancy. Receptors originate from a female donor with multiple sclerosis, enrolled in a pregnancy study.

This chain joins TRBV9 and TRBJ2-1; tentative D call: TRBD2 (7 bases). V dropped 3 bases and J dropped 5 bases, with 12 bases sitting between them. The germline V gene encodes CDR1 SGDLS and CDR2 YYNGEE. The CDR3 runs 14 residues. In nucleotides, the CDR3 is TGTGCCAGCAGCGCCCCGGGGGGCAACAATGAGCAGTTCTTC. This translates into CASSAPGGNNEQFF.

The rearrangement uses TRBV19 and TRBJ2-3, with TRBD2 identical over 14 bases. V gave up 4 bases and J gave up 5 bases; unmatched junction bases: 5. The CDR3 runs to 16 residues. Germline CDR1 and CDR2: LNHDA and SQIVND (reference sequence). Written as DNA, the CDR3 is TGTGCCAGTAGTACTGCCGGACTAGCGGGAGGAGATACGCAGTATTTT. It specifies CASSTAGLAGGDTQYF.

J is TRBJ2-3 and V is TRBV13; D remains unclear. CDR3 length: 14 amino acids. Germline V gene lookup returns CDR1 PRHDT and CDR2 FYEKMQ (reference sequence). V was cut by 2 bases and J by 1 base, with 7 bases left in between. The CDR3 bases are TGTGCCAGCAGCTTATGGGCCGGCACAGATACGCAGTATTTT. Its protein is CASSLWAGTDTQYF.

The sample holds a few counts of this clone. This chain connects TRBV5-4 to TRBJ1-1, with D unclear. CDR3 length equals 13 residues. Germline V lookup: CDR1 SGHNT, CDR2 YYREEE (reference sequence). Trimming removed 1 base at V and 1 base at J, with 5 bases between. CDR3 sequence (DNA): TGTGCCAGCAGCTTGACAGCGAACACTGAAGCTTTCTTT. Its protein is CASSLTANTEAFF.

This rearrangement joins TRBV7-9 to TRBJ2-5; perhaps TRBD2 as D (7 bases). The V end was cut by 5 bases, the J end by 1 base, with 23 bases between. Per germline, CDR1 SEHNR and CDR2 FQNEAQ (reference sequence). The CDR3 sequence is 18 residues long. CDR3 nucleotide sequence: TGTGCCAGCAGCCCTTCCAGGGGAGGGGAATGGTTCCAAGAGACCCAGTACTTC. Translating it yields CASSPSRGGEWFQETQYF.

This rearrangement joins TRBV4-3 to TRBJ2-7; the D gene is possibly TRBD2 (5 bases). Trimming removed 1 base at V and 3 bases at J, with 13 bases between. The CDR3 loop spans 15 amino acids. Germline V gene sequence: CDR1 LGHNA, CDR2 YSLEER. CDR3 nucleotide sequence: TGCGCCAGCAGCCAAGGGCGGGTGGGCCTCTACGAGCAGTACTTC. It encodes CASSQGRVGLYEQYF.

In its sample, this clone was seen a few times. J is TRBJ2-5 and V is TRBV15; D possibly corresponds to TRBD2 (5 bases). V was clipped by 3 bases and J by 5 bases, with 10 bases between them. Germline CDR1 and CDR2: LNHNV and YYDKDF (reference sequence). There are 13 residues in the CDR3. The CDR3 here is CATSSELVETQYF. Here the CDR3 DNA reads TGTGCCACCAGCAGTGAACTAGTCGAGACCCAGTACTTC. The whole variable domain, remainder taken from reference TRBV15 and TRBJ2-5, is DAMVIQNPRYQVTQFGKPVTLSCSQTLNHNVMYWYQQKSSQAPKLLFHYYDKDFNNEADTPDNFQSRRPNTSFCFLDIRSPGLGDTAMYLCATSSELVETQYFGPGTRLLVL.

This clone has a single count. This CDR3 is also generated by other DNA sequences in the sample. This sequence joins TRBV6-1 and TRBJ2-3; TRBD2 aligns across 13 bases. CDR1 and CDR2 (germline): MNHNS, SASEGT. This CDR3 has 15 residues. V lost 6 bases and J lost 3; bases outside the gene matches: 3. CDR3 in amino acids: CASRLLAGGTDTQYF. Here the CDR3 DNA reads TGTGCCAGCAGGTTACTAGCGGGAGGGACAGATACGCAGTATTTT.

The CDR3 loop reads CASSLGPFGGYTF. The CDR3 DNA is TGTGCCAGCAGTTTGGGGCCGTTCGGCGGCTACACCTTC. The V gene is TRBV27, the J gene TRBJ1-2; tentative D call: TRBD1 (5 bases). Germline loops: CDR1 MNHEY, CDR2 SMNVEV (reference sequence). Trimming removed 3 bases from V and 8 bases from J, with 13 bases in between. The CDR3 loop spans 13 amino acids.

The sample holds one count of this clone. The rearrangement uses TRBV4-2 and TRBJ2-2; a possible D gene is TRBD2 (6 bases). Germline V gives CDR1 LGHNA, CDR2 YNFKEQ. The ends were cut back, 1 base at V and 5 bases at J, with 17 bases in the middle. This CDR3 is built from 17 residues. The CDR3 coding sequence is TGTGCCAGCAGCCAAGTGGTGGGGGGAGGCGGTACCGGGGAGCTGTTTTTT. Translated, it gives CASSQVVGGGGTGELFF.

The chain combines TRBV6-6 with TRBJ2-1; 7 nucleotides agree with TRBD1. Looked up from germline, CDR1 is MNHNY and CDR2 is SVGAGI (reference sequence). The CDR3 has 12 residues. J was trimmed by 8 bases and V by 6 bases; bases with no gene match: 4. The CDR3 here is CASRVDRDEQFF. The CDR3 DNA is TGTGCCAGCAGGGTCGACAGGGATGAGCAGTTCTTC.

The V call is TRBV7-2, the J call TRBJ2-1; 7 nucleotides match TRBD1. The CDR3 totals 16 residues. After removal of 3 bases from V and 0 bases from J, the junction contained 5 bases not matched to a gene. Germline V gene lookup returns CDR1 SGHTA and CDR2 FQGNSA. For the CDR3, the DNA is TGTGCCAGCAGCTTCTTAGACAGGGCCTCCTACAATGAGCAGTTCTTC. Translating gives CASSFLDRASYNEQFF.